A single sample is the source of the 14 T cell receptor beta chains below, sequenced in a study of blood T cell repertoires in COVID-19 (dated by TCRdb to 2018 to 2021). Receptor libraries were prepared by the immunoSEQ multiplex PCR assay. The immuneACCESS repertoire file appears here via TCRdb, limited to in-frame rearrangements. These files lack a portion of the clones; in checked studies, under half of the deficit traces to unresolved V genes, and the cause of the others is not known. This sample lists hundreds of thousands of clones; 70% to 90% were detected once. The biggest ten clones account for roughly 8.3% of the sample. Sequenced input: peripheral blood. These receptors originate from a woman between 45 and 60 years old with COVID-19, enrolled during active disease.

Regarding this clone: The same CDR3 arises from other DNA sequences in this sample as well. The CDR3 sequence: CASSPGGEQFF. The CDR3 DNA reads TGTGCCAGCAGCCCGGGAGGAGAGCAGTTCTTC. The chain joins TRBV12-3 or TRBV12-4 to TRBJ2-1; 7 nucleotides match TRBD2. The CDR3 contains 11 residues. V was pared by 6 bases and J by 10 bases, with 3 bases of the junction left unmatched.

This sequence joins TRBV5-1 and TRBJ2-5, with 8 bases lining up with TRBD1. V was pared by 4 bases and J by 5 bases, with 7 bases of the junction left unmatched. The CDR3 extends over 14 amino acids. The germline gives CDR1 SGHRS, CDR2 YFSETQ. Here the CDR3 reads CASSQAGGDETQYF. In DNA form, the CDR3 reads TGCGCCAGCAGCCAAGCAGGGGGCGACGAGACCCAGTACTTC.

This clone was seen a single time. V is TRBV5-1 and J is TRBJ2-7; the D is unclear. V lost 4 bases, J lost 0 bases, and 14 bases lay in between. CDR3 length: 15 residues. Germline V gives CDR1 SGHRS, CDR2 YFSETQ. CDR3 region: CASSAEDSPSYEQYF. The CDR3 bases are TGCGCCAGCAGCGCCGAGGATTCTCCCTCCTACGAGCAGTACTTC. Based on the CDR3 plus reference TRBV5-1 and TRBJ2-7, the full variable domain is KAGVTQTPRYLIKTRGQQVTLSCSPISGHRSVSWYQQTPGQGLQFLFEYFSETQRNKGNFPGRFSGRQFSNSRSEMNVSTLELGDSALYLCASSAEDSPSYEQYFGPGTRLTVT.

The V gene is TRBV10-2, the J gene TRBJ2-6; D perhaps matches TRBD2 (5 bases). The CDR3 is 16 amino acids. The V and J ends lost 10 bases and 2 bases respectively, with 18 bases between them. Germline V CDR1 and CDR2: WSHSY, SAAADI. This chain's CDR3 is CAIGGPEATGANVLTF. The CDR3 region has the DNA TGCGCCATCGGAGGACCCGAGGCGACTGGGGCCAACGTCCTGACTTTC.

DNA of the CDR3: TGTGCCAGCAGCCCAACCGGTGGTCAGCCCCAGCATTTT. This gives the protein CASSPTGGQPQHF. The chain couples TRBV6-5 to TRBJ1-5; the D is unclear. With 6 bases removed from V and 6 bases from J, the gap between germline ends came to 12 bases. Germline V lookup: CDR1 MNHEY, CDR2 SVGAGI. This CDR3 is 13 amino acids long.

The J gene is TRBJ1-5, the V gene TRBV4-1, with a possible D match to TRBD1 (6 bases). The CDR3 has 18 amino acids. The germline CDR1 and CDR2 sequences are MGHRA and YSYEKL. V lost 1 base and J 5 bases, leaving 21 bases between the germline ends. CDR3 region: CASSQGGGRRRIDQPQHF. DNA for the CDR3: TGCGCCAGCAGCCAAGGCGGGGGGCGACGGCGAATCGATCAGCCCCAGCATTTT.

The CDR3 DNA reads as TGTGCCAGCAGCAGACGGGGGGCCACAGATACGCAGTATTTT. It codes for CASSRRGATDTQYF. The chain employs TRBV21-1 and TRBJ2-3; TRBD2 is the table's D call, not checked against the DNA. TRBV21-1 is marked as a pseudogene. The CDR3 has 14 amino acids.

The chain recombines TRBV27 with TRBJ2-7; D call uncertain. With 2 bases removed from V and 7 bases from J, the gap between germline ends came to 9 bases. Per germline, CDR1 MNHEY and CDR2 SMNVEV (reference sequence). The CDR3 runs 12 residues. This CDR3 is CASSLERGEQYF. In DNA form, the CDR3 reads TGTGCCAGCAGTTTAGAGCGTGGAGAGCAGTACTTC.

The chain links TRBV27 to TRBJ1-6; tentatively, D is TRBD1 (6 bases). The CDR3 has 15 residues. CDR1 MNHEY and CDR2 SMNVEV come from the germline V gene (reference sequence). The ends were cut back, 4 bases at V and 11 bases at J, with 18 bases in the middle. CDR3 in amino acids: CASSSKITGTTPLHF. DNA for the CDR3: TGTGCCAGCAGTTCTAAAATCACCGGGACAACACCCCTCCACTTT.

This clone was seen a handful of times. The J gene is TRBJ2-2, the V gene TRBV5-8; 10 nucleotides match TRBD1. CDR3 size: 15 residues. The V and J ends lost 4 bases and 7 bases, in that order; junction bases with no gene match: 7. Germline CDR1 is SGHTS and CDR2 is YDEGEE. CDR3 sequence: CASSHDRGQDGELFF. Here the CDR3 DNA reads TGTGCCAGCAGCCACGACAGGGGGCAGGACGGGGAGCTGTTTTTT.

The V call is TRBV2, the J call TRBJ2-1, with 15 bases aligning to TRBD2. Unmatched junction bases numbered 8, after V lost 4 bases and J lost 4 bases. CDR3 length equals 18 residues. Germline V lookup: CDR1 SNHLY, CDR2 FYNNEI. The CDR3 region is CASSVPGLAGGLYNEQFF. The CDR3 DNA reads TGTGCCAGCAGTGTCCCGGGACTAGCGGGGGGCCTATACAATGAGCAGTTCTTC. The full variable domain, its missing parts supplied by reference TRBV2 and TRBJ2-1, is EPEVTQTPSHQVTQMGQEVILRCVPISNHLYFYWYRQILGQKVEFLVSFYNNEISEKSEIFDDQFSVERPDGSNFTLKIRSTKLEDSAMYFCASSVPGLAGGLYNEQFFGPGTRLTVL.

This chain links TRBV3-1 (or the pseudogene TRBV3-2) with TRBJ1-1, with a weak D call TRBD1 (5 bases). Germline CDR1 and CDR2: LGHDT and YNNKEL (reference sequence). This CDR3 contains 14 residues. Between the trimmed V and J ends, which lost 0 bases and 11 bases, there was a span of 16 bases. In nucleotides, the CDR3 is TGTGCCAGCAGCCAAGAGGCCCAGGGTGGGGCGGCTTTCTTT. Translated: CASSQEAQGGAAFF.

CDR3 sequence: CASSTDRAKGYTF. The CDR3 bases are TGTGCCAGCAGTACGGACAGGGCAAAAGGCTACACCTTC. The V and J genes are TRBV27 and TRBJ1-2; the match to TRBD1 covers 8 bases. The CDR3 contains 13 residues. Germline assignment: CDR1 MNHEY and CDR2 SMNVEV (reference sequence). The ends lost 5 bases at V and 8 bases at J; junction bases unmatched: 7.

On this clone itself: At one of its ends the junction is not consistent with the germline gene, which may arise from a read error. V usage is TRBV10-3 and J usage is TRBJ1-1, with D possibly being TRBD1 (5 bases). This CDR3 has 13 residues. Germline V gives CDR1 ENHRY, CDR2 SYGVKD. For the CDR3, the DNA is TGTGCCATCAGTGGCGGGGGGAACGCTGAAGCTTTCTTT. Residues: CAISGGGNAEAFF.